Listed below are T cell receptor beta chains from one sample, sequenced in a study of T cell responses to AZD1222 COVID-19 vaccine. Only in-frame clones appear in the TCRdb table, and some are missing; sequencing was by immunoSEQ multiplex PCR. In the table there are 200,000 to 300,000 clones, 93% of which are singletons. The source was peripheral blood, collected on day 0 of AZD1222 vaccination. The receptors derive from an adult in good health. Each CDR3 is given with its conserved first and last residue. The D gene is left open where the match is weak. The listing skips clone size in some rows; elsewhere it reads once, few, many or a size class.

J	V	size	D	DNA	CDR3
TRBJ2-2	TRBV5-5	.	TRBD1	TGTGCCAGCAGCTTGGGGGACAGCTCGGAGGCGGACACCGGGGAGCTGTTTTTT	CASSLGDSSEADTGELFF
TRBJ2-7	TRBV5-1	.	.	TGCGCCAGCAGCTTGGCCTCGAGATACGAGCAGTACTTC	CASSLASRYEQYF
TRBJ2-2	TRBV9	few	.	TGTGCCAGCAGCGTACGAGGAGGGGGAACCGGGGAGCTGTTTTTT	CASSVRGGGTGELFF
TRBJ1-2	TRBV9	.	.	TGTGCCAGCAGCGACAACAGGGAAAAGGACTATGGCTACACCTTC	CASSDNREKDYGYTF
TRBJ1-3	TRBV5-4	.	TRBD1	TGTGCCAGCAGTGAACCGGGACAGCGAACCATATATTTT	CASSEPGQRTIYF
TRBJ2-1	TRBV23-1	.	TRBD1	TGCGCCAGCAGTCAAAAGGACAGGGCCCGGTGGAATGAGCAGTTCTTC	CASSQKDRARWNEQFF
TRBJ2-7	TRBV6-5	.	TRBD2	TGTGCCAGCAGCTCCGCCCCGACTAGCCCGCGGGAGCAGTACTTC	CASSSAPTSPREQYF
TRBJ1-2	TRBV7-8	few	.	TGTGCCAGCAGCCAAGGGGGGGCCGGGGATGGCTACACCTTC	CASSQGGAGDGYTF
TRBJ2-5	TRBV11-2	once	TRBD1	TGTGCCAGCAGCTCAGGGACAGGGTTAACCCAGTACTTC	CASSSGTGLTQYF
TRBJ1-2	TRBV2	.	TRBD1	TGTGCCAGCGGGGGGACAGGGGGCGCCGACACCTTC	CASGGTGGADTF
TRBJ2-7	TRBV4-2	.	.	TGTGCCAGCAGTCAAGAAGGGTTCAGTTTGACCTACGAGCAGTACTTC	CASSQEGFSLTYEQYF
TRBJ1-1	TRBV4-1	once	.	TGCGCCAGCAGCCAAGGGGACCTAAACACTGAAGCTTTCTTT	CASSQGDLNTEAFF
TRBJ1-4	TRBV28	.	.	TGTGCCAGCAGAGCTCAATTGGCGAGTGAAAAACTGTTTTTT	CASRAQLASEKLFF
TRBJ1-1	TRBV29-1	once	TRBD1	TGCAGCGTTCGATCGCAGGGGGCCACTGAAGCTTTCTTT	CSVRSQGATEAFF
TRBJ2-6	TRBV24-1	.	.	TGTGCCACCAGTGATTGGAGGGGCTCTGGGGCCAACGTCCTGACTTTC	CATSDWRGSGANVLTF
TRBJ2-3	TRBV20-1	.	TRBD2	TGCAGTGCTAGTGGCGGGGGGTGGTCAGATACGCAGTATTTT	CSASGGGWSDTQYF
TRBJ2-7	TRBV5-6	.	.	TGTGCCAGCAGCCTGGGCGGGGCGGGCTACGAGCAGTACTTC	CASSLGGAGYEQYF
TRBJ2-2	TRBV5-1	.	.	TGCGCCAGCAGCTTGGGCCCAGGGAACACCGGGGAGCTGTTTTTT	CASSLGPGNTGELFF
TRBJ2-5	TRBV3-1/TRBV3-2	.	.	TGTGCCAGCAGCCAATATCAAGAGACCCAGTACTTC	CASSQYQETQYF
TRBJ2-3	TRBV5-1	.	.	TGCGCCAGCAGCTTGGGGGGGGCCCACACAGATACGCAGTATTTT	CASSLGGAHTDTQYF
TRBJ1-4	TRBV11-2	.	.	TGTGCCAGCAGCTTCAACGGGGAAAAACTGTTTTTT	CASSFNGEKLFF
TRBJ2-7	TRBV27	.	TRBD1	TGTGCCAGCAGTACCCGGGACAGGGGATTCTACGAGCAGTACTTC	CASSTRDRGFYEQYF
TRBJ1-1	TRBV28	.	.	TGTGCCAGCAGTTTATATACTGAAGCTTTCTTT	CASSLYTEAFF
TRBJ2-7	TRBV5-1	.	TRBD1	TGCGCCAGCAGCCGGGGACAGGGCGCGTACGAGCAGTACTTC	CASSRGQGAYEQYF
TRBJ2-7	TRBV7-2	once	TRBD2	TGTGCCAGCAGCTCGCGGGAGGGGGGCGAGCAGTACTTC	CASSSREGGEQYF
TRBJ2-1	TRBV18	.	TRBD2	TGTGCCAGCTCACCAGGGCGGGGGGGTTACAATGAGCAGTTCTTC	CASSPGRGGYNEQFF
TRBJ2-1	TRBV25-1	.	TRBD2	TGTGCCAGCAGTGGTAGCGGGAGGGCCTACAATGAGCAGTTCTTC	CASSGSGRAYNEQFF
TRBJ1-6	TRBV5-1	.	.	TGCGCCAGCAGCTTGGACAGGATCTATAATTCACCCCTCCACTTT	CASSLDRIYNSPLHF
TRBJ2-3	TRBV5-1	.	TRBD2	TGCGCCAGCAGAGCGGGGGTGACAGATACGCAGTATTTT	CASRAGVTDTQYF
TRBJ2-7	TRBV2	.	TRBD2	TGTGCCAGCAGGGGGGAGGGCTACGAGCAGTACTTC	CASRGEGYEQYF
TRBJ1-2	TRBV27	.	.	TGTGCCAGCAGTTTAGCCGGAAACTATGGCTACACCTTC	CASSLAGNYGYTF
TRBJ2-7	TRBV10-2	.	.	TGCGCCAGCAGTCAACTGGCGGGGTACTCCTACGAGCAGTACTTC	CASSQLAGYSYEQYF
TRBJ2-2	TRBV7-8	.	.	TGTGCCAGCAGCACCGGGTCATACGGGGGCGGGGAGCTGTTTTTT	CASSTGSYGGGELFF
TRBJ2-7	TRBV7-2	.	TRBD1	TGTGCCAGCACCGTGGGGACAGGGGGCTACGAGCAGTACTTC	CASTVGTGGYEQYF
TRBJ1-1	TRBV27	once	.	TGTGCCAGCAGTTTATCTGACGGGACTCGGGAAGCTTTCTTT	CASSLSDGTREAFF
TRBJ2-1	TRBV5-1	.	.	TGCGCCACCCAACTAGAGGCAAGCTCCTACAATGAGCAGTTCTTC	CATQLEASSYNEQFF
TRBJ2-5	TRBV6-1	.	TRBD1	TGTGCCAGCAGTGAGGGGGGACAGGGGGCAGAGACCCAGTACTTC	CASSEGGQGAETQYF
TRBJ1-5	TRBV18	.	.	TGTGCCAGCTCCCAGGACAGAAATCAGCCCCAGCATTTT	CASSQDRNQPQHF
TRBJ1-2	TRBV5-1	.	.	TGCGCCAGCAGCTTCGCGCGCGACGGGGGCTACACCTTC	CASSFARDGGYTF
TRBJ2-5	TRBV7-9	.	.	TGTGCCAGCAGCTTACCGATAGACAGACCTGAAGAGACCCAGTACTTC	CASSLPIDRPEETQYF
TRBJ1-2	TRBV18	once	TRBD1	TGTGCCAGCTCCCAAGGACAGGATGGCTACACCTTC	CASSQGQDGYTF
TRBJ2-1	TRBV19	.	TRBD2	TGTGCCAGTAGTATAGATCTAGAGACTAGCGGATACAATGAGCAGTTCTTC	CASSIDLETSGYNEQFF
TRBJ2-1	TRBV7-3	few	.	TGTGCCAGCAGCTTCGGGACGGGTAGCTCCTACAATGAGCAGTTCTTC	CASSFGTGSSYNEQFF
TRBJ2-7	TRBV6-5	.	TRBD1	TGTGCCAGCAGTTACGGGACAGGGACCTACGAGCAGTACTTC	CASSYGTGTYEQYF
TRBJ1-1	TRBV29-1	.	.	TGCAGCGTTGAATACGGCATGAACACTGAAGCTTTCTTT	CSVEYGMNTEAFF
TRBJ2-5	TRBV3-1/TRBV3-2	once	TRBD2	TGTGCCAGCAGCCAAGAGTTACTAGCGGGGGGAAAGACCCAGTACTTC	CASSQELLAGGKTQYF
TRBJ2-2	TRBV6-4	.	TRBD2	TGTGCCAGCAGTCCTACCGGGACTAGCGGGAGGATGATCGGGGAGCTGTTTTTT	CASSPTGTSGRMIGELFF
TRBJ2-2	TRBV4-3	.	.	TGCGCCAGCAGCCGCGAGACTAACACCGGGGAGCTGTTTTTT	CASSRETNTGELFF
TRBJ1-4	TRBV9	.	TRBD1	TGTGCCAGCAGCGGGACAGGGGGATGGAATGAAAAACTGTTTTTT	CASSGTGGWNEKLFF
TRBJ1-6	TRBV5-1	.	TRBD1	TGCGCCAGCAGCGTCCGGGACAGAGATTCACCCCTCCACTTT	CASSVRDRDSPLHF
TRBJ1-1	TRBV18	.	.	TGTGCCAGCTCACCGGGCTCGGACACTGAAGCTTTCTTT	CASSPGSDTEAFF
TRBJ2-5	TRBV3-1/TRBV3-2	.	.	TGTGCCAGCAGCCAAACGGGAGAACGAGAGACCCAGTACTTC	CASSQTGERETQYF